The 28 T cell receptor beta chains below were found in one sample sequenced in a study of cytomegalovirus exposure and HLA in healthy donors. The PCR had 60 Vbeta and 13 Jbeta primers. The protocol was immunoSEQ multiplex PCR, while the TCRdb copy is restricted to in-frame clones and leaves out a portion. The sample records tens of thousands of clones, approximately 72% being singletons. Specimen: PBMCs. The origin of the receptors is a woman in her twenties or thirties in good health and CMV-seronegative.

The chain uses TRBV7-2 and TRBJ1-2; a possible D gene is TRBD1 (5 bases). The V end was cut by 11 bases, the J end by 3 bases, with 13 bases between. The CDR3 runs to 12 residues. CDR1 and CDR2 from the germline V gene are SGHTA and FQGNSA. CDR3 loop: CAEQLRDYGYTF. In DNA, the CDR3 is TGTGCCGAGCAGCTCAGGGACTATGGCTACACCTTC.

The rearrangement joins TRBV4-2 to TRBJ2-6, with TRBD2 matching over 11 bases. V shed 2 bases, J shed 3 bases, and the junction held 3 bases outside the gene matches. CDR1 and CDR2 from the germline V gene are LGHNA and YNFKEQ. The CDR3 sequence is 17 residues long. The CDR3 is CASSQPLAGGGANVLTF. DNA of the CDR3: TGTGCCAGCAGCCAACCCCTAGCGGGGGGTGGGGCCAACGTCCTGACTTTC.

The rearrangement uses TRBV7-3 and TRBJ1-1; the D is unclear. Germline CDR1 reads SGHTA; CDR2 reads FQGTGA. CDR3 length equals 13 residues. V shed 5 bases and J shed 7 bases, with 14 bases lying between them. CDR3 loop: CASSPPGGREAFF. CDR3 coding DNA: TGTGCCAGCAGCCCCCCGGGAGGCCGTGAAGCTTTCTTT.

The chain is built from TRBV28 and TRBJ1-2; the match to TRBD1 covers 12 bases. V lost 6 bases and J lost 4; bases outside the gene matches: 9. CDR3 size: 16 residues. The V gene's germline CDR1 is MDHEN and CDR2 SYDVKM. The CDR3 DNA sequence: TGTGCCAGCAGGGGGACAGGGGGCCTCGGTCTCTATGGCTACACCTTC. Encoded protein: CASRGTGGLGLYGYTF.

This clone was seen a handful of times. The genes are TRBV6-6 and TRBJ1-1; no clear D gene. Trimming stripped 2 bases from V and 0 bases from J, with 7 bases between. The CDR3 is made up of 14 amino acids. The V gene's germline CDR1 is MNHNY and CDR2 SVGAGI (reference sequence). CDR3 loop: CASSYGRLNTEAFF. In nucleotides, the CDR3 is TGTGCCAGCAGTTACGGCAGATTGAACACTGAAGCTTTCTTT.

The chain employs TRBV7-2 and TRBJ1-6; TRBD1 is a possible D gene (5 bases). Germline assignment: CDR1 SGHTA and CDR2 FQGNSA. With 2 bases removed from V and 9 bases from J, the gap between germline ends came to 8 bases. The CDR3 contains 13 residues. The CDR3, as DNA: TGTGCCAGCAGCTTAATTCAGGGTTCACCCCTCCACTTT. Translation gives CASSLIQGSPLHF.

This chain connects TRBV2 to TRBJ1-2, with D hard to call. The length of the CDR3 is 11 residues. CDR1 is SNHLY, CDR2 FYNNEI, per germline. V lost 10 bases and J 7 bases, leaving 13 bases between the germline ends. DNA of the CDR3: TGTGCCACTGCGGGTGTTGGTGGCTACACCTTC. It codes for CATAGVGGYTF.

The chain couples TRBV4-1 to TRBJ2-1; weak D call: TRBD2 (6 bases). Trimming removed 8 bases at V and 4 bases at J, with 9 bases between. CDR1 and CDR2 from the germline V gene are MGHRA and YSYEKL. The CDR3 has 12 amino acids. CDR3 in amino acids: CASRGTYNEQFF. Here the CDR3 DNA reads TGCGCCAGCCGGGGGACTTACAATGAGCAGTTCTTC.

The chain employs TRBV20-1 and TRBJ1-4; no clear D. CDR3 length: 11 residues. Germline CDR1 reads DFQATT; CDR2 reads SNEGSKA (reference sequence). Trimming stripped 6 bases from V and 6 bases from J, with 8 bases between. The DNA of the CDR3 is TGCAGTGCGATTCGGGATGAAAAACTGTTTTTT. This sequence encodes CSAIRDEKLFF.

The CDR3: CASSQEEGFRSSYEQYF. In nucleotides, the CDR3 is TGCGCCAGCAGCCAAGAGGAGGGGTTTAGGAGCTCCTACGAGCAGTACTTC. The V gene is TRBV4-3, the J gene TRBJ2-7; tentatively, D is TRBD2 (6 bases). Deletions cut 0 bases from V and 0 bases from J, with 15 bases between. CDR1 is LGHNA, CDR2 YSLEER, per germline. The CDR3 extends over 17 amino acids.

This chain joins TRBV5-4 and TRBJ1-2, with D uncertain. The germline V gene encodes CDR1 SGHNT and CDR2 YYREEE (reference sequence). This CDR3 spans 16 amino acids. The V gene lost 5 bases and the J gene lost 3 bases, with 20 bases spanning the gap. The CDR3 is CASSSAAQIFDYGYTF. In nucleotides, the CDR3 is TGTGCCAGCAGTTCGGCGGCCCAGATTTTCGACTATGGCTACACCTTC.

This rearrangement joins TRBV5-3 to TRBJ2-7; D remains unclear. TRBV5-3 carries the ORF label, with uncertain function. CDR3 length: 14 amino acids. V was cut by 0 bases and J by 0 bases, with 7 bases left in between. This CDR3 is CARSLAQASYEQYF. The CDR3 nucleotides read TGTGCCAGAAGCTTGGCCCAGGCCTCCTACGAGCAGTACTTC.

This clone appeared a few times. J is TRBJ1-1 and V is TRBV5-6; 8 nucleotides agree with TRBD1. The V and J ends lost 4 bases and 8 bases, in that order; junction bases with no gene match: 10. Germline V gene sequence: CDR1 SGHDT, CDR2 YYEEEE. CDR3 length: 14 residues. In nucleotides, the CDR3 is TGTGCCAGCAGCCTAGGGACAGGCTCTCCAGAAGCTTTCTTT. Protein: CASSLGTGSPEAFF. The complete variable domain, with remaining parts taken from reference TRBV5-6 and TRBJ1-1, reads DAGVTQSPTHLIKTRGQQVTLRCSPKSGHDTVSWYQQALGQGPQFIFQYYEEEERQRGNFPDRFSGHQFPNYSSELNVNALLLGDSALYLCASSLGTGSPEAFFGQGTRLTVV.

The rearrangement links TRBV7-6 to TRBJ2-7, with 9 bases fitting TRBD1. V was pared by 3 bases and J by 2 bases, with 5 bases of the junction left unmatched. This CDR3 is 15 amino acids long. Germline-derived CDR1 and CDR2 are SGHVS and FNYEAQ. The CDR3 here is CASSLGQGIAYEQYF. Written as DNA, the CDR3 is TGTGCCAGCAGCTTGGGACAGGGTATTGCCTACGAGCAGTACTTC.

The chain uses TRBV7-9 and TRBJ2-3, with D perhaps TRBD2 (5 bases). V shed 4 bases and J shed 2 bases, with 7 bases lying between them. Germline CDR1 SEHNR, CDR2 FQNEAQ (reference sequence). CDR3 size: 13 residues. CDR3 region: CASSSTNTDTQYF. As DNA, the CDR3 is TGTGCCAGCAGCTCGACTAACACAGATACGCAGTATTTT.

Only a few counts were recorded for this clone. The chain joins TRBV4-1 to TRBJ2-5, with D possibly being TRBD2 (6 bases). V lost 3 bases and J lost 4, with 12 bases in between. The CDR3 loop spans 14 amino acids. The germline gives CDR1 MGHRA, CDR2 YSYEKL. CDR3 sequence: CASSHSGGGETQYF. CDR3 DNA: TGCGCCAGCAGCCACTCCGGGGGTGGAGAGACCCAGTACTTC.

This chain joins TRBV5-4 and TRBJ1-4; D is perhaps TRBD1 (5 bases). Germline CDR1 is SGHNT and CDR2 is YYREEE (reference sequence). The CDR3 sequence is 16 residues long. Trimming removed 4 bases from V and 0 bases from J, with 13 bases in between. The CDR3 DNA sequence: TGTGCCAGCAGCGTTGGACACACGTCAACTAATGAAAAACTGTTTTTT. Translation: CASSVGHTSTNEKLFF. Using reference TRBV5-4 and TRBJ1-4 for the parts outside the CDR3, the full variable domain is ETGVTQSPTHLIKTRGQQVTLRCSSQSGHNTVSWYQQALGQGPQFIFQYYREEENGRGNFPPRFSGLQFPNYSSELNVNALELDDSALYLCASSVGHTSTNEKLFFGSGTQLSVL.

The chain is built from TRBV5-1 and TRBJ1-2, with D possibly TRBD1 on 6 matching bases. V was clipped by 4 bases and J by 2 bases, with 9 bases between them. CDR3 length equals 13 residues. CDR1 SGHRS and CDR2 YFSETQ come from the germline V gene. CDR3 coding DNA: TGCGCCAGCAGCCCACAGGGAAACTATGGCTACACCTTC. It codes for CASSPQGNYGYTF.

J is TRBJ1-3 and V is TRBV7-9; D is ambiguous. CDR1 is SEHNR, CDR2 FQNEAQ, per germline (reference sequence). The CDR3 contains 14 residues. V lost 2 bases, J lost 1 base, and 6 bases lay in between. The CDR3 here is CASSLRSSGNTIYF. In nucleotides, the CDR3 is TGTGCCAGCAGCTTACGTAGTTCTGGAAACACCATATATTTT.

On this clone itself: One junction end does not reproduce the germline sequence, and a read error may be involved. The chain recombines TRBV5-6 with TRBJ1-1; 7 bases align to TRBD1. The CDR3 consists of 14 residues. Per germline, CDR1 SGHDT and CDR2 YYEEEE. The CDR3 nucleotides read TGTGCCAGCAGCAACCCACAGGGGAACACTAAAGCTTTCTTT. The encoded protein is CASSNPQGNTKAFF.

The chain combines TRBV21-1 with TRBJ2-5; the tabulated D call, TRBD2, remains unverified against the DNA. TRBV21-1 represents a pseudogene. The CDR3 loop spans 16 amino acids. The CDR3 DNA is TGTGCCAGCAGCAAAGTCCCCGACTCGAAAGGAGAGACCCAGTACTTC. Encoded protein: CASSKVPDSKGETQYF.

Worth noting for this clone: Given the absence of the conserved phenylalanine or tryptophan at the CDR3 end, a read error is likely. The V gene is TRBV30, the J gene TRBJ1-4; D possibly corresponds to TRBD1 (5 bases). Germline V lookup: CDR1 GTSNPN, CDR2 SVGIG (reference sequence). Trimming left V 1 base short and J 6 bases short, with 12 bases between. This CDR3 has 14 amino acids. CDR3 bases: TGTGCCTGGAGTGATGGGGCTGGGGATGAAAAACTGTTTGTT. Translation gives CAWSDGAGDEKLFV.

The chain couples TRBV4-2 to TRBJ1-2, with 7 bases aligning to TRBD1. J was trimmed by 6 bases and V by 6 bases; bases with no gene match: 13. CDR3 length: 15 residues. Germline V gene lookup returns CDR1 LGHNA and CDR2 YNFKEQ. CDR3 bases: TGTGCCAGCAGTAGGTTGATAGGGGGCTCGGATGGCTACACCTTC. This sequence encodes CASSRLIGGSDGYTF.

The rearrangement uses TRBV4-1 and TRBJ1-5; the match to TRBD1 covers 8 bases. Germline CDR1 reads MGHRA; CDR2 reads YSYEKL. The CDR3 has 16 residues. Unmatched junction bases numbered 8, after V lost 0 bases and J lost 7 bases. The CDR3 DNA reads TGCGCCAGCAGCCAAGAACCTCAGGGGGCGGGACAGCCCCAGCATTTT. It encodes CASSQEPQGAGQPQHF.

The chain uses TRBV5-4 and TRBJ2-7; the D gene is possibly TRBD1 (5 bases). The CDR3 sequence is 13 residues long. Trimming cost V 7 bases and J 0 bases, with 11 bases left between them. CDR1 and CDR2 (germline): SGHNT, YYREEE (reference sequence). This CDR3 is CASGAWSSYEQYF. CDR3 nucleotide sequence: TGTGCCAGCGGGGCCTGGAGCTCCTACGAGCAGTACTTC. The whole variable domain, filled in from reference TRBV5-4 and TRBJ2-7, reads ETGVTQSPTHLIKTRGQQVTLRCSSQSGHNTVSWYQQALGQGPQFIFQYYREEENGRGNFPPRFSGLQFPNYSSELNVNALELDDSALYLCASGAWSSYEQYFGPGTRLTVT.

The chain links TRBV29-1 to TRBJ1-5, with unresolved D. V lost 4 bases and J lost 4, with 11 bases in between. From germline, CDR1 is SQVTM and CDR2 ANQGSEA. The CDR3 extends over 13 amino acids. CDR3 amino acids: CSVVTDGNQPQHF. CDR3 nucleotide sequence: TGCAGCGTTGTAACCGACGGGAATCAGCCCCAGCATTTT.

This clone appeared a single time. CDR3 region: CASTLGTGDQPQHF. CDR3 coding DNA: TGCGCCAGCACCCTAGGGACAGGCGACCAGCCCCAGCATTTT. This chain connects TRBV4-1 to TRBJ1-5; 8 nucleotides match TRBD1. Germline CDR1 reads MGHRA; CDR2 reads YSYEKL. The CDR3 runs 14 residues. Trimming removed 7 bases from V and 7 bases from J; junction bases left unmatched: 9.

This chain's CDR3 is CASSFDSGYGYTF. Here the CDR3 DNA reads TGTGCCAGCAGTTTCGACTCGGGCTATGGCTACACCTTC. The rearrangement links TRBV6-5 to TRBJ1-2; D unclear. The CDR3 runs 13 residues. With 4 bases removed from V and 4 bases from J, the gap between germline ends came to 10 bases. CDR1 is MNHEY, CDR2 SVGAGI, per germline.